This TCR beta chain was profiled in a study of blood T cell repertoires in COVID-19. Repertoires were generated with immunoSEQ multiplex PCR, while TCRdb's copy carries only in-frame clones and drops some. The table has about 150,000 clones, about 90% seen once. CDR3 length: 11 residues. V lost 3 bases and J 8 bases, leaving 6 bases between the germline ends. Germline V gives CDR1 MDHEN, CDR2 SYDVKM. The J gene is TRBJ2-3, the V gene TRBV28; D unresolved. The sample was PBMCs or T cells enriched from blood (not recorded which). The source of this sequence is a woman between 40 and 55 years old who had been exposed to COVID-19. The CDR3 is CASSFSGTQYF. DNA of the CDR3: TGTGCCAGCAGTTTTAGTGGTACGCAGTATTTT.